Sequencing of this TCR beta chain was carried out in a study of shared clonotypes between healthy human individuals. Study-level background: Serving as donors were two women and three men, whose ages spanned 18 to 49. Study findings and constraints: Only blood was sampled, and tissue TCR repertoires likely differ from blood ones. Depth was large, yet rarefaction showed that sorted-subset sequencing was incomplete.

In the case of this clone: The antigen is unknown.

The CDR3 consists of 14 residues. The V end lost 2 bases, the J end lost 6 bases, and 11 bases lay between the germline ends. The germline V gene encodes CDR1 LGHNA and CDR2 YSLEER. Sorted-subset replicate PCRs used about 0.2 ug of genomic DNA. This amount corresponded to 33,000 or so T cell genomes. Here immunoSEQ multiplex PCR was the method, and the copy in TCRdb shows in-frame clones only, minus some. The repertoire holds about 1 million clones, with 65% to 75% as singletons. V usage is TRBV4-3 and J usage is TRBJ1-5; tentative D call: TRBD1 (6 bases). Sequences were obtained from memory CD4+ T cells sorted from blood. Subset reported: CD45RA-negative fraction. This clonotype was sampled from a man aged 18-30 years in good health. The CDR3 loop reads CASSQSRGIQPQHF. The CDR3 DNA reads TGCGCCAGCAGCCAAAGCAGGGGCATTCAGCCCCAGCATTTT.